Each of the 26 T cell receptor beta chains below was sequenced from the same sample in a study of cytomegalovirus exposure and HLA in healthy donors. The PCR contained 60 Vbeta and 13 Jbeta primers. This table comes from immunoSEQ multiplex PCR, and its TCRdb copy is limited to in-frame clones, with some not included. The sample lists about 240,000 clones; just under 80% were seen once. The sample taken for sequencing was PBMCs. The receptors stem from a boy younger than 18 in good health and CMV-seronegative.

V gene TRBV4-1 combines with J gene TRBJ1-1; 9 bases agree with TRBD1. Germline CDR1 is MGHRA and CDR2 is YSYEKL. This CDR3 has 16 amino acids. V was clipped by 4 bases and J by 7 bases; unmatched bases: 13. The CDR3 DNA follows: TGCGCCAGCAGCCTTATGTCCGGGACAGGGAATAGTGAAGCTTTCTTT. This sequence encodes CASSLMSGTGNSEAFF.

The chain has TRBV2 and TRBJ1-4; 11 nucleotides match TRBD1. With 7 bases clipped from V and 8 bases from J, the junction kept 9 bases outside the gene matches. The CDR3 sequence is 15 residues long. Per germline, CDR1 SNHLY and CDR2 FYNNEI. CDR3 amino acids: CASTKSGTGGEKLFF. The CDR3 DNA sequence: TGTGCCAGCACCAAATCCGGGACAGGGGGGGAAAAACTGTTTTTT.

The V gene is TRBV6-5, the J gene TRBJ2-5, with TRBD2 matching over 9 bases. CDR1 MNHEY and CDR2 SVGAGI come from the germline V gene. The ends lost 7 bases at V and 1 base at J; junction bases unmatched: 7. The CDR3 covers 15 residues. The CDR3 region has the DNA TGTGCCAGCACCCCCCAGCGGGGGGTCCAAGAGACCCAGTACTTC. Translated: CASTPQRGVQETQYF.

The chain uses TRBV27 and TRBJ1-1, with D possibly being TRBD1 (5 bases). The germline CDR1 and CDR2 sequences are MNHEY and SMNVEV (reference sequence). Trimming shortened V by 1 base and J by 4 bases, and 10 bases separated the two germline ends. CDR3 length: 14 amino acids. The CDR3 bases are TGTGCCAGCAGTTTATTGGGCAGGGCCACTGAAGCTTTCTTT. Its protein is CASSLLGRATEAFF.

The chain recombines TRBV11-3 with TRBJ2-1, with a weak D call TRBD1 (5 bases). Trimming shortened V by 5 bases and J by 4 bases, and 12 bases separated the two germline ends. The CDR3 covers 14 residues. In germline, CDR1 is SGHNT, CDR2 YENEEA. Written as DNA, the CDR3 is TGTGCCAGCAGCCCTGGGGCGGCATACAATGAGCAGTTCTTC. It is translated as CASSPGAAYNEQFF.

The rearrangement joins TRBV30 to TRBJ1-1, with a possible D match to TRBD1 (5 bases). CDR1 is GTSNPN, CDR2 SVGIG, per germline (reference sequence). The CDR3 length is 13 residues. V lost 5 bases, J lost 0 bases, and 10 bases lay in between. In nucleotides, the CDR3 is TGTGCCTGGGGGGGGAAATTGAACACTGAAGCTTTCTTT. Translated: CAWGGKLNTEAFF.

CDR3 loop: CASSLIIAGGHYEQYF. DNA of the CDR3: TGCGCCAGCAGCTTGATTATAGCGGGAGGTCACTACGAGCAGTACTTC. The V gene is TRBV5-1, the J gene TRBJ2-7; 10 bases agree with TRBD2. V trimming: 1 base; J trimming: 3 bases; junction bases outside the gene matches: 7. The CDR3 has 16 residues. Germline V lookup: CDR1 SGHRS, CDR2 YFSETQ.

This chain connects TRBV2 to TRBJ1-1; D unresolved. The length of the CDR3 is 13 residues. Trimming stripped 6 bases from V and 1 base from J, with 9 bases between. Germline V gene sequence: CDR1 SNHLY, CDR2 FYNNEI. CDR3 sequence (DNA): TGTGCCAGCAGCCTTGGAGAGAACACTGAAGCTTTCTTT. Translated: CASSLGENTEAFF.

This chain links TRBV13 with TRBJ2-3, with unresolved D. The V gene lost 5 bases and the J gene lost 0 bases, with 18 bases spanning the gap. Per the germline V gene, CDR1 is PRHDT and CDR2 is FYEKMQ (reference sequence). CDR3 length: 17 residues. The CDR3 DNA reads TGTGCCAGCAGCCTGAAAGCCCGGGTTTCTAGCACAGATACGCAGTATTTT. It yields the protein CASSLKARVSSTDTQYF.

This clone was recorded a few times. The CDR3 sequence is CASSLLGLAGEQFF. The CDR3 bases are TGTGCCAGCAGCCTATTGGGACTAGCGGGAGAGCAGTTCTTC. V and J are TRBV7-7 and TRBJ2-1; 13 bases line up with TRBD2. Germline V gives CDR1 SSHAT, CDR2 FNYEAQ (reference sequence). V lost 5 bases to trimming and J lost 10 bases; unmatched junction nucleotides: 5. There are 14 residues in the CDR3.

V usage is TRBV9 and J usage is TRBJ2-5; 7 bases match TRBD1. V shed 2 bases and J 0 bases; nucleotides not matched to a gene: 7. The CDR3 has 16 residues. The germline V gene has CDR1 SGDLS and CDR2 YYNGEE. As DNA, the CDR3 is TGTGCCAGCAGCGTGGGGACAGCCCCTTACCAAGAGACCCAGTACTTC. It codes for CASSVGTAPYQETQYF.

V and J are TRBV30 and TRBJ1-5, with a tentative D call TRBD1 (5 bases). Germline V gene sequence: CDR1 GTSNPN, CDR2 SVGIG (reference sequence). The V end was cut by 4 bases, the J end by 4 bases, with 14 bases between. The CDR3 extends over 14 amino acids. CDR3 DNA: TGTGCCTGGACCACCGGGGGGTCGAATCAGCCCCAGCATTTT. Protein: CAWTTGGSNQPQHF.

The chain is built from TRBV5-6 and TRBJ1-1; D not resolved. CDR1 and CDR2 (germline): SGHDT, YYEEEE. The CDR3 runs 14 residues. Trimming stripped 3 bases from V and 2 bases from J, with 11 bases between. In DNA, the CDR3 is TGTGCCAGCAGCTCGCCGAGGGTAAACACTGAAGCTTTCTTT. Encoded protein: CASSSPRVNTEAFF.

This chain connects TRBV30 to TRBJ2-6, with unresolved D. V dropped 0 bases and J dropped 11 bases, with 8 bases sitting between them. The CDR3 sequence is 12 residues long. Germline V lookup: CDR1 GTSNPN, CDR2 SVGIG (reference sequence). The CDR3 spells CAWSVLPYVLTF. DNA of the CDR3: TGTGCCTGGAGTGTACTTCCCTACGTCCTGACTTTC.

The chain carries TRBV14 and TRBJ2-1, with TRBD1 identical over 9 bases. CDR3 length equals 16 residues. The germline gives CDR1 SGHDN, CDR2 FVKESK. V lost 5 bases to trimming and J lost 7 bases; unmatched junction nucleotides: 12. CDR3 in DNA: TGTGCCAGCAGCTCGAGGACAGGGGTGCAATATAATGAGCAGTTCTTC. Translation: CASSSRTGVQYNEQFF.

The rearrangement joins TRBV4-2 to TRBJ1-2; TRBD1 matches 7 bases. The CDR3 extends over 17 amino acids. J was trimmed by 5 bases and V by 0 bases; bases with no gene match: 12. Germline lookup yields CDR1 LGHNA and CDR2 YNFKEQ. CDR3 in amino acids: CASSQEGTGDPGYGYTF. In DNA, the CDR3 is TGTGCCAGCAGCCAAGAAGGTACAGGGGATCCGGGGTATGGCTACACCTTC.

This clone was seen a single time. V usage is TRBV6-1 and J usage is TRBJ1-2; D remains ambiguous. CDR1 and CDR2 (germline): MNHNS, SASEGT. This CDR3 comprises 14 residues. The germline V and J ends were trimmed by 4 bases and 3 bases, with 12 bases remaining between them. The CDR3 loop reads CASSGWEADYGYTF. DNA for the CDR3: TGTGCCAGCAGTGGCTGGGAGGCGGACTATGGCTACACCTTC.

The genes are TRBV4-1 and TRBJ1-1; TRBD1 matches at 8 bases. Germline-derived CDR1 and CDR2 are MGHRA and YSYEKL. The ends lost 1 base at V and 0 bases at J; junction bases unmatched: 1. This CDR3 region has 15 residues. CDR3 sequence reads: CASSQGTGLNTEAFF. Written as DNA, the CDR3 is TGCGCCAGCAGCCAAGGGACAGGGCTGAACACTGAAGCTTTCTTT.

The CDR3 sequence is CASSLVGQGTGELFF. The CDR3 nucleotides read TGCGCCAGCAGCTTAGTAGGACAGGGGACCGGGGAGCTGTTTTTT. V is TRBV5-1 and J is TRBJ2-2, with TRBD1 matching over 9 bases. Looked up from germline, CDR1 is SGHRS and CDR2 is YFSETQ. CDR3 length: 15 amino acids. After removal of 2 bases from V and 5 bases from J, the junction contained 4 bases not matched to a gene.

The chain's CDR3 is CATENRVLGEKLFF. DNA of the CDR3: TGTGCCACAGAAAACAGGGTTCTGGGTGAAAAACTGTTTTTT. The V gene is TRBV15, the J gene TRBJ1-4; maybe TRBD1 (6 bases). The germline V and J ends were trimmed by 9 bases and 7 bases, with 18 bases remaining between them. Germline CDR1 reads LNHNV; CDR2 reads YYDKDF (reference sequence). The CDR3 is made up of 14 amino acids.

This chain links TRBV9 with TRBJ2-7; D possibly corresponds to TRBD2 (6 bases). With 0 bases removed from V and 2 bases from J, the gap between germline ends came to 12 bases. Germline V lookup: CDR1 SGDLS, CDR2 YYNGEE. This CDR3 is 15 amino acids long. CDR3 residues: CASSVGGDSAYEQYF. CDR3 coding DNA: TGTGCCAGCAGCGTAGGAGGGGACTCAGCCTACGAGCAGTACTTC.

The chain couples TRBV29-1 to TRBJ2-5; the match to TRBD1 covers 11 bases. The J call is doubtful: the DNA matches TRBJ2-7 better. Germline loops: CDR1 SQVTM, CDR2 ANQGSEA. This CDR3 is built from 15 residues. The CDR3 reads CSVVGGQGDPYEQYF. CDR3 DNA: TGCAGCGTTGTAGGGGGACAGGGGGACCCCTACGAGCAGTACTTC.

The chain couples TRBV5-6 to TRBJ2-3; weak D call: TRBD1 (7 bases). The CDR3 covers 16 residues. Per the germline V gene, CDR1 is SGHDT and CDR2 is YYEEEE. Between the trimmed V and J ends, which lost 4 bases and 3 bases, there was a span of 18 bases. The CDR3 loop is CASSRGLAKSTDTQYF. DNA for the CDR3: TGTGCCAGCAGCAGGGGGCTAGCGAAGTCAACAGATACGCAGTATTTT.

The chain is built from TRBV6-1 and TRBJ2-3; 11 bases match TRBD2. The ends lost 6 bases at V and 6 bases at J; junction bases unmatched: 5. This CDR3 spans 14 amino acids. Germline V gives CDR1 MNHNS, CDR2 SASEGT. CDR3 sequence (DNA): TGTGCCAGCAGGTTAGCGGGAGGGATGGATACGCAGTATTTT. Amino acid sequence: CASRLAGGMDTQYF.

V is TRBV19 and J is TRBJ1-6, with 9 bases aligning to TRBD1. CDR3 length: 16 residues. Germline CDR1 reads LNHDA; CDR2 reads SQIVND (reference sequence). The trim removed 9 bases at V and 10 bases at J, leaving 16 bases unmatched. The CDR3 spells CASTGGQQKGGSPLHF. As DNA, the CDR3 is TGTGCCAGCACAGGGGGCCAGCAAAAAGGTGGATCACCCCTCCACTTT.

The V call is TRBV30, the J call TRBJ2-2; 7 positions match TRBD1. Germline CDR1 reads GTSNPN; CDR2 reads SVGIG (reference sequence). The V gene end was trimmed by 7 bases and the J gene end by 4 bases; junction bases not matched to a gene: 6. The CDR3 runs to 13 residues. The CDR3 loop is CASGQESTGELFF. The DNA of the CDR3 is TGTGCCTCCGGACAGGAGAGCACCGGGGAGCTGTTTTTT.